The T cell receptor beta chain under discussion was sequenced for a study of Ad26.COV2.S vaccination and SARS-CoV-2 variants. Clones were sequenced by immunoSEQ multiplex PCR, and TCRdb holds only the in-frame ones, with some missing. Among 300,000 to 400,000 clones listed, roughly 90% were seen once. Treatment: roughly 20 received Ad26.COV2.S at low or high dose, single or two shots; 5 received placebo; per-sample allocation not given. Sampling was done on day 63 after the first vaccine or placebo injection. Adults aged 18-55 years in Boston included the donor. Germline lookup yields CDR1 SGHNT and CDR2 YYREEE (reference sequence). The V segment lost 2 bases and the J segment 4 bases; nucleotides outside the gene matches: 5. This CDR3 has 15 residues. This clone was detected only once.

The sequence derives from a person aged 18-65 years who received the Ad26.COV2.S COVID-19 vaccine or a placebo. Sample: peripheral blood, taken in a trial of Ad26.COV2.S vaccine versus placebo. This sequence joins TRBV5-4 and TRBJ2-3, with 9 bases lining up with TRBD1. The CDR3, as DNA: TGTGCCAGCAGCTTACAGGGGGCGAATTCAGATACGCAGTATTTT. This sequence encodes CASSLQGANSDTQYF.